The 14 T cell receptor beta chains presented below share a single source sample, sequenced in a study of tumor-infiltrating lymphocytes in primary liver carcinoma. TCR beta cDNA was reverse-transcribed from 500 to 550 ng of total RNA. The reaction used a constant-region primer and ProtoScript II reverse transcriptase. Investigators got TCR beta libraries out of three nested multiplex PCR rounds, done with slightly modified ARM-PCR. The opening two PCR rounds, about 10 cycles each, paired TRBV1-TRBV30 forward primers with a C-beta reverse primer. MiXCR was run by TCRdb on the multiplex PCR reads, yielding one entry per CDR3 protein. The sample has tens of thousands of distinct CDR3 sequences, around three quarters seen once. The source material, about 19-30 mg of unsorted bulk tissue, was used to co-extract RNA and DNA. Specimen: liver tumor tissue from sampling region 2. Stated subset: tumor region T2, inferior pole. All receptors come from a man aged 35-49 years with primary liver carcinoma and hepatitis B virus infection.

In regard to this clonotype: Lacking the conserved final phenylalanine or tryptophan, this CDR3 likely reflects a read error. The CDR3 sequence: CVSSPQEDLAGANVLTS. The CDR3 nucleotides are TGTGTCAGCAGCCCCCAAGAAGATTTGGCTGGGGCCAACGTCCTGACTTCC. This rearrangement joins TRBV4-2 to TRBJ2-6, with no clear D. Germline V gene lookup returns CDR1 LGHNA and CDR2 YNFKEQ. The CDR3 runs 17 residues.

The chain carries TRBV4-2 and TRBJ2-1, with 10 nucleotides matching TRBD2. Trimming cost V 0 bases and J 6 bases; bases outside gene matches: 8. The CDR3 loop spans 17 amino acids. From germline, CDR1 is LGHNA and CDR2 YNFKEQ. The CDR3 reads CASSQEPGTSVCNEQFF. CDR3 DNA sequence: TGTGCCAGCAGCCAAGAGCCCGGGACTAGCGTCTGCAATGAGCAGTTCTTC.

This sequence joins TRBV11-2 and TRBJ2-5, with D possibly being TRBD2 (6 bases). CDR1 is SGHAT, CDR2 FQNNGV, per germline. The CDR3 is made up of 15 amino acids. V gave up 7 bases and J gave up 5 bases, with 20 bases separating them. The DNA of the CDR3 is TGTGCCAGCAACTCAGGATTGGGGGGACTGGAGACCCAGTACTTC. It codes for CASNSGLGGLETQYF.

This chain uses TRBV6-1 with TRBJ2-2; 7 bases match TRBD1. Per germline, CDR1 MNHNS and CDR2 SASEGT. This CDR3 contains 16 residues. The CDR3 DNA reads as TGTGGCAGTAGTGCTATCAGACAGGGGAACACCGGGGAGCTGTTTTTT. Translating gives CGSSAIRQGNTGELFF.

A remark on this clonotype: One end of the junction is discordant with germline, which a read error may explain. This chain links TRBV11-1 with TRBJ2-2, with 8 positions matching TRBD1. Germline V gene sequence: CDR1 SGHAT, CDR2 FQDESV (reference sequence). The CDR3 has 15 residues. CDR3 nucleotide sequence: TGTGCCGGCAGAGCAGGGGGCTTGAACACCGGGGAGCCGTTTTTT. Translating it yields CAGRAGGLNTGEPFF.

On this clonotype: The CDR3 carries no conserved terminal phenylalanine or tryptophan, so it likely arises from a read error. V gene TRBV29-1 combines with J gene TRBJ2-7; D possibly corresponds to TRBD1 (6 bases). The CDR3 runs 14 residues. The V and J ends lost 5 bases and 2 bases respectively, with 16 bases between them. Germline V gives CDR1 SQVTM, CDR2 ANQGSEA. The CDR3 is CSVIIGGCPYEQYI. The CDR3 DNA reads as TGCAGCGTTATAATAGGGGGTTGCCCCTACGAGCAGTACATC.

Comments on this clonotype: One end of the junction varies from germline; a read error may be responsible. The chain couples TRBV6-5 to TRBJ2-1; 7 bases line up with TRBD1. The CDR3 contains 14 residues. Germline-derived CDR1 and CDR2 are MNHEY and SVGAGI. CDR3 amino acids: CVSSPRQGGQEQFF. CDR3 DNA sequence: TGTGTCAGCAGTCCGAGACAGGGCGGTCAGGAGCAGTTCTTC.

The rearrangement uses TRBV6-2 or TRBV6-3 and TRBJ2-3; D call uncertain. The tail of the sequence fits TRBJ1-5 better, so the J call may be wrong. CDR1 and CDR2 from the germline V gene are MNHEY and SVGEGT. The CDR3 has 14 amino acids. Here the CDR3 reads CASGETASTDTQHF. The CDR3 DNA follows: TGTGCCAGCGGTGAAACAGCCTCCACAGATACGCAGCATTTT.

Points on this clonotype: The junction does not match germline at one end; this may be a read error. This rearrangement joins TRBV6-6 to TRBJ2-1; D gene uncertain. The CDR3 totals 13 residues. The germline CDR1 and CDR2 sequences are MNHNY and SVGAGI (reference sequence). CDR3 DNA: TGTACCAGCAGCCGGACGGAGTACAATGAGCAGTCCTTC. It specifies CTSSRTEYNEQSF.

In the case of this clonotype: One junction end disagrees with the germline gene, perhaps due to a read error. This chain connects TRBV12-3 or TRBV12-4 to TRBJ2-7; TRBD2 might be the D (5 bases). This CDR3 contains 13 residues. CDR3 region: CASTRLEDYEQYF. DNA of the CDR3: TGTGCCAGCACCCGACTGGAAGACTACGAACAGTACTTC.

Note on this clonotype: The junction differs from germline at one of its ends, possibly a read error. The chain is built from TRBV29-1 and TRBJ1-1; TRBD1 is a possible D gene (5 bases). The CDR3 is 14 residues long. In germline, CDR1 is SQVTM, CDR2 ANQGSEA. The CDR3 spells CSVEDRRSDTEAIF. The CDR3 DNA reads TGCAGCGTTGAAGATCGACGGTCGGACACTGAAGCTATCTTT.

A word on this clonotype: The conserved phenylalanine or tryptophan normally closing the CDR3 is absent here, so this likely arose from a read error. It is unclear where the CDR3 begins or ends on the DNA, so no DNA is shown, and the CDR3 is as TCRdb lists it. The chain combines TRBV6-5 with TRBJ2-7; TRBD2, the D gene given by the table, was not confirmed from the DNA. The germline V gene has CDR1 MNHEY and CDR2 SVGAGI. Both ends counted, the CDR3 spans 14 residues. CDR3 loop: CASSYGRAHGEQYL.

In the case of this clonotype: The conserved phenylalanine or tryptophan is not found at the CDR3 terminus, so this likely reflects a read error. The chain is built from TRBV11-2 and TRBJ1-4, with D perhaps matching TRBD1 (5 bases). Trimming took 5 bases from V and 11 from J, leaving 15 bases between them. In germline, CDR1 is SGHAT, CDR2 FQNNGV. The CDR3 extends over 13 amino acids. In DNA form, the CDR3 reads TGTGCCAGCAGCCTGGACCAAGGGGAGAAACTGTTTCTT. Its protein product is CASSLDQGEKLFL.

This chain uses TRBV7-9 with TRBJ1-1; unclear D gene. V lost 1 base, J lost 11 bases, and 14 bases lay in between. This CDR3 comprises 13 residues. The germline gives CDR1 SEHNR, CDR2 FQNEAQ (reference sequence). The CDR3 nucleotides read TGTGCCAGCAGCTTAGGGCGAGATAGTGTGGCTTTCTTT. Encoded protein: CASSLGRDSVAFF.